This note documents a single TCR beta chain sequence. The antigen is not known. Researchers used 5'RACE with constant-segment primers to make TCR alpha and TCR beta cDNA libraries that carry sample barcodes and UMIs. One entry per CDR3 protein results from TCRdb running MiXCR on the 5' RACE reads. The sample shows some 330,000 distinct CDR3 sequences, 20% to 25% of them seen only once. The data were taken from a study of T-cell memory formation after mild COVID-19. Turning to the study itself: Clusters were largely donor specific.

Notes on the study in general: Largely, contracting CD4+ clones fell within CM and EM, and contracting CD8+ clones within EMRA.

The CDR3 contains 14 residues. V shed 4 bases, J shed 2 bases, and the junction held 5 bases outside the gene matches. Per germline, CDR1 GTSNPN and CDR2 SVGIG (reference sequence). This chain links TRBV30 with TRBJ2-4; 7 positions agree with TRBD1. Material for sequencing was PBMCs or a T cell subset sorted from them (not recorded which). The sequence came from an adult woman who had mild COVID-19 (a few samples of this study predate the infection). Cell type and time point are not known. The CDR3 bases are TGTGCCTGGAATCCGACAGGGTCCAAAAACATTCAGTACTTC. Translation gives CAWNPTGSKNIQYF.